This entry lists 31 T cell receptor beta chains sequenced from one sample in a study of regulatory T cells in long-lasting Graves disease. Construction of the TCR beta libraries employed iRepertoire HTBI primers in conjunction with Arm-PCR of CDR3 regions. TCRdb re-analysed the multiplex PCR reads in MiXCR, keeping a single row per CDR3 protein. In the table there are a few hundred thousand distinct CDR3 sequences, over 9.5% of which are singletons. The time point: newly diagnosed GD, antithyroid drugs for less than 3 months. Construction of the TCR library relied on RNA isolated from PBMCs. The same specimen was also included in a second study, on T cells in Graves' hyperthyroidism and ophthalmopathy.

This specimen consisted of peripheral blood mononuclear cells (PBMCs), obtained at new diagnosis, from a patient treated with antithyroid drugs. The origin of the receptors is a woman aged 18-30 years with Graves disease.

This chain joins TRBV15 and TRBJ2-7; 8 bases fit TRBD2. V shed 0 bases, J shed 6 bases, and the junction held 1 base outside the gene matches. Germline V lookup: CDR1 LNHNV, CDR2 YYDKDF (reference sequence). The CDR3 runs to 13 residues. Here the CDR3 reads CATSRDREGEQYF. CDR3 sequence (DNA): TGTGCCACCAGCAGAGATCGGGAGGGCGAGCAGTACTTC.

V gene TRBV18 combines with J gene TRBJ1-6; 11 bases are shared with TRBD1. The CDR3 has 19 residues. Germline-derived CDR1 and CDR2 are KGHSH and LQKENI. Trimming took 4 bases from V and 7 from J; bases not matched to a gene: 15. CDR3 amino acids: CASSLGDRGATVLNSPLHF. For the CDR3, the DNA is TGTGCCAGCTCACTGGGGGACAGGGGGGCCACAGTATTGAATTCACCCCTCCACTTT. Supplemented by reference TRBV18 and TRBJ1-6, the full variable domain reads NAGVMQNPRHLVRRRGQEARLRCSPMKGHSHVYWYRQLPEEGLKFMVYLQKENIIDESGMPKERFSAEFPKEGPSILRIQQVVRGDSAAYFCASSLGDRGATVLNSPLHFGNGTRLTVT.

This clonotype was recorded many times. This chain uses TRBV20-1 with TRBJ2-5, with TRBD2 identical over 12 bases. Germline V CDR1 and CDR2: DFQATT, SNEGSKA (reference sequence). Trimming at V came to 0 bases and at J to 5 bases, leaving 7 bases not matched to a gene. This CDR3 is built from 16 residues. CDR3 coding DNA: TGCAGTGCTAGAGATACTAGCGGGGGGCCGAAGGAGACCCAGTACTTC. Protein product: CSARDTSGGPKETQYF.

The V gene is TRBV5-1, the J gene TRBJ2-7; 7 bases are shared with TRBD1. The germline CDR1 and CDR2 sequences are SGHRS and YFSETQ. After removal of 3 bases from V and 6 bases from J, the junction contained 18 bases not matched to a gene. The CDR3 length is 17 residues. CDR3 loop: CASSSAPNDRVIGEQYV. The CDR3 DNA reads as TGCGCCAGCAGCTCCGCACCAAATGACAGGGTTATCGGCGAGCAGTACGTC.

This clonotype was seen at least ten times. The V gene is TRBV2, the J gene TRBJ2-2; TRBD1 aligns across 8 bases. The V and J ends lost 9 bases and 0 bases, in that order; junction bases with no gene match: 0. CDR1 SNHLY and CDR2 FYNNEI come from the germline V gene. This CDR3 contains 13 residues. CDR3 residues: CARDRANTGELFF. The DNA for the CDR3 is TGTGCCAGGGACAGGGCGAACACCGGGGAGCTGTTTTTT.

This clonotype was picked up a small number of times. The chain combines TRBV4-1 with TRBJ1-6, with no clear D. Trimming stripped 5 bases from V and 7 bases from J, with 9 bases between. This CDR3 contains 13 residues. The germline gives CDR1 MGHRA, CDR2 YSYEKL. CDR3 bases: TGCGCCAGCAGCGAGATAGGAAATTCACCCCTCCACTTT. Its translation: CASSEIGNSPLHF.

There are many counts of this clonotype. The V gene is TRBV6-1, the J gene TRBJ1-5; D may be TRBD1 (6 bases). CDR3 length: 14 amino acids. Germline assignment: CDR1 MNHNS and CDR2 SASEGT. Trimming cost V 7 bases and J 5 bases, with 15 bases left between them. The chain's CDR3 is CASTPRGGHQPQHF. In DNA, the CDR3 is TGTGCCAGCACCCCGCGTGGGGGGCATCAGCCCCAGCATTTT.

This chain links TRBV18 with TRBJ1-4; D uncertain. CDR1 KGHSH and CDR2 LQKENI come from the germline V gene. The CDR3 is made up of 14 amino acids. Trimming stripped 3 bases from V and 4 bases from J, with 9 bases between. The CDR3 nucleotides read TGTGCCAGCTCACCTACCACTCTTAATGAAAAACTGTTTTTT. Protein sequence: CASSPTTLNEKLFF.

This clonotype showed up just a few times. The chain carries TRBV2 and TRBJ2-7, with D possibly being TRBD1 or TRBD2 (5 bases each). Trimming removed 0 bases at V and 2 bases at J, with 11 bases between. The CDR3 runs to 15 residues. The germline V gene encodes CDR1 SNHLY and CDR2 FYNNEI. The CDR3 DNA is TGTGCCAGCAGTGAAGCCCCGGGACCAGCCTACGAGCAGTACTTC. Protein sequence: CASSEAPGPAYEQYF.

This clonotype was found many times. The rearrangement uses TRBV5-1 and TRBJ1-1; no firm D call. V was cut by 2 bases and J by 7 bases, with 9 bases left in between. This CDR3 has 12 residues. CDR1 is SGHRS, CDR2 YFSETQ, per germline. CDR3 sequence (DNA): TGCGCCAGCAGCTTTGAAGGGCTTGAAGCTTTCTTT. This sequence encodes CASSFEGLEAFF. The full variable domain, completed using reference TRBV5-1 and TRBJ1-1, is KAGVTQTPRYLIKTRGQQVTLSCSPISGHRSVSWYQQTPGQGLQFLFEYFSETQRNKGNFPGRFSGRQFSNSRSEMNVSTLELGDSALYLCASSFEGLEAFFGQGTRLTVV.

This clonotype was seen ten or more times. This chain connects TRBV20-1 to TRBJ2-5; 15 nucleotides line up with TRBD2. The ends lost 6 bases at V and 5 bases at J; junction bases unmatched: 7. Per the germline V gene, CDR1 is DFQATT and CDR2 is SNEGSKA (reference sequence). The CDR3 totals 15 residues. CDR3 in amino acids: CSAVRTSGGVETQYF. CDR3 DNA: TGCAGTGCAGTAAGGACTAGCGGGGGGGTCGAGACCCAGTACTTC.

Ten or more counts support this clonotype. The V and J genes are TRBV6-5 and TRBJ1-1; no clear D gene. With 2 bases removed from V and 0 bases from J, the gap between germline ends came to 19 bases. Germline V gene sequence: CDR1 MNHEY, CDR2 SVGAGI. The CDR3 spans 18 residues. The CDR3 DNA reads TGTGCCAGCAGTTACGGAACGATGGGGTTGGTCATGAACACTGAAGCTTTCTTT. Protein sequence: CASSYGTMGLVMNTEAFF.

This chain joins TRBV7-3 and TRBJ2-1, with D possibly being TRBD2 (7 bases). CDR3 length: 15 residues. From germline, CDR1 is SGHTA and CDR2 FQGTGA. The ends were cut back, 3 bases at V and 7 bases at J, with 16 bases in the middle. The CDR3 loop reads CASSFGGGGFNEQFF. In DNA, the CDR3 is TGTGCCAGCAGCTTTGGGGGGGGGGGCTTTAATGAGCAGTTCTTC.

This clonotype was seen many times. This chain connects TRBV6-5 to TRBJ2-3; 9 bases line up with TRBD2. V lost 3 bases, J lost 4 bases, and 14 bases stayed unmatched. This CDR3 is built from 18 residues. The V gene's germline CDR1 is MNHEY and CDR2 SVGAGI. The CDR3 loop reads CASSYETSGRTAPDTQYF. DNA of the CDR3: TGTGCCAGCAGTTATGAGACTAGCGGAAGGACTGCACCAGATACGCAGTATTTT.

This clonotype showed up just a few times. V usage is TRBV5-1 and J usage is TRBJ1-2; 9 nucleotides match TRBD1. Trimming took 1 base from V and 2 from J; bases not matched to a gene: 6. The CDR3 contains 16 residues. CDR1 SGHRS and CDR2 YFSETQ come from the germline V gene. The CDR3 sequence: CASSLWNTGGNYGYTF. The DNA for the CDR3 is TGCGCCAGCAGCTTGTGGAATACAGGGGGCAACTATGGCTACACCTTC.

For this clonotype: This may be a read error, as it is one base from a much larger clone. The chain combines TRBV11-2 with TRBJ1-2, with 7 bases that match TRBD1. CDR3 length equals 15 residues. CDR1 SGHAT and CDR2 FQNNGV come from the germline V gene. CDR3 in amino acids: CTSSLTRTGIYGYTF. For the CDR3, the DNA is TGTACCAGCAGCTTAACCAGGACAGGAATATATGGCTACACCTTC. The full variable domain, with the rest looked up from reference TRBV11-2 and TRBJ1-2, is EAGVAQSPRYKIIEKRQSVAFWCNPISGHATLYWYQQILGQGPKLLIQFQNNGVVDDSQLPKDRFSAERLKGVDSTLKIQPAKLEDSAVYLCTSSLTRTGIYGYTFGSGTRLTVV.

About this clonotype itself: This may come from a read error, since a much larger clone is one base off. The CDR3, as DNA: TGTGCCAGCAGTGGGACAGGATCGAACACTGAAGCTTTCTTT. It yields the protein CASSGTGSNTEAFF. This chain uses TRBV2 with TRBJ1-1; 7 nucleotides agree with TRBD1. CDR3 size: 14 residues. Per the germline V gene, CDR1 is SNHLY and CDR2 is FYNNEI. The V segment lost 4 bases and the J segment 1 base; nucleotides outside the gene matches: 3.

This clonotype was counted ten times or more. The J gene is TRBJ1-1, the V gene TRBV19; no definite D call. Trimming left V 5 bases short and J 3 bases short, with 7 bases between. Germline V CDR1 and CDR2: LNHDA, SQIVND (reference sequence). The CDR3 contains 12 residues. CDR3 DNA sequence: TGTGCCAGTAGTGATCAGCACACTGAAGCTTTCTTT. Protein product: CASSDQHTEAFF.

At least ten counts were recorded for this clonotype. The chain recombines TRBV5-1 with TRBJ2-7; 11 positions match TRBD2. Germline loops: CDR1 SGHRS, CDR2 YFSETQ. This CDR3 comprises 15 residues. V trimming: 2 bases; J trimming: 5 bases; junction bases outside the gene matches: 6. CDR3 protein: CASSFVAGGPHEQYF. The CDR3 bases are TGCGCCAGCAGCTTTGTAGCGGGAGGGCCCCACGAGCAGTACTTC. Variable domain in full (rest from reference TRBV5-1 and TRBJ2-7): KAGVTQTPRYLIKTRGQQVTLSCSPISGHRSVSWYQQTPGQGLQFLFEYFSETQRNKGNFPGRFSGRQFSNSRSEMNVSTLELGDSALYLCASSFVAGGPHEQYFGPGTRLTVT.

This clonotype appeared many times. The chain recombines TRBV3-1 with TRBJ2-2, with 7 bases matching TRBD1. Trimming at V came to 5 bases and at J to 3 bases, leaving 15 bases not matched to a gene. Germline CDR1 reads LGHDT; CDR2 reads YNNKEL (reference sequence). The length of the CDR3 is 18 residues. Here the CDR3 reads CASSYRFNRGKHTGELFF. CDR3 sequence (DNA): TGTGCCAGCAGCTATCGATTTAACAGGGGAAAGCACACCGGGGAGCTGTTTTTT.

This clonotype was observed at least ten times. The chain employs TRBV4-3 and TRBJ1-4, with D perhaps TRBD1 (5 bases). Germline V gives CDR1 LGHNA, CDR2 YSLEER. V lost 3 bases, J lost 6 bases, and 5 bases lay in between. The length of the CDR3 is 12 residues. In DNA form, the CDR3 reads TGCGCCAGCAGCCAGGGACATGAAAAACTGTTTTTT. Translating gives CASSQGHEKLFF.

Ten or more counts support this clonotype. In DNA, the CDR3 is TGTGCCAGCAGTTTACGGAGGCTTGGGAGTAAGCCCGGGGAGCTGTTTTTT. Translation: CASSLRRLGSKPGELFF. This chain uses TRBV12-3 or TRBV12-4 with TRBJ2-2; the D gene is possibly TRBD2 (5 bases). CDR3 size: 17 residues. Deletions cut 2 bases from V and 6 bases from J, with 19 bases between.

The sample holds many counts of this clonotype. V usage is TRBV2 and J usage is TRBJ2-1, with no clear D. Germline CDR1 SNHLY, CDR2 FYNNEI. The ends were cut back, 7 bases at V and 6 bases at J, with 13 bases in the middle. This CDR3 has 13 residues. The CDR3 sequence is CASKSRIGNEQFF. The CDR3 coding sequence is TGTGCCAGCAAGTCTAGAATTGGCAATGAGCAGTTCTTC. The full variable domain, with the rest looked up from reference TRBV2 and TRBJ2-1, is EPEVTQTPSHQVTQMGQEVILRCVPISNHLYFYWYRQILGQKVEFLVSFYNNEISEKSEIFDDQFSVERPDGSNFTLKIRSTKLEDSAMYFCASKSRIGNEQFFGPGTRLTVL.

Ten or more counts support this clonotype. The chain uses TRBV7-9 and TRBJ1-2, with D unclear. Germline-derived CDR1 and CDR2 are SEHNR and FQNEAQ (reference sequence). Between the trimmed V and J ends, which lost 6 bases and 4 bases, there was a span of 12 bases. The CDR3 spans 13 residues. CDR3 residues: CASSPGGAYGYTF. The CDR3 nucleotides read TGTGCCAGCAGTCCGGGCGGCGCCTATGGCTACACCTTC.

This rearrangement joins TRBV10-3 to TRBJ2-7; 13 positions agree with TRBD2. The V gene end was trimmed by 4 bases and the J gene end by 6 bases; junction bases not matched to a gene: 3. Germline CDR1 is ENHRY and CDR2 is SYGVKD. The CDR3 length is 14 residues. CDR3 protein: CAISVLAGGREQYF. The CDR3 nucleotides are TGTGCCATCAGTGTACTAGCGGGAGGGCGCGAGCAGTACTTC.

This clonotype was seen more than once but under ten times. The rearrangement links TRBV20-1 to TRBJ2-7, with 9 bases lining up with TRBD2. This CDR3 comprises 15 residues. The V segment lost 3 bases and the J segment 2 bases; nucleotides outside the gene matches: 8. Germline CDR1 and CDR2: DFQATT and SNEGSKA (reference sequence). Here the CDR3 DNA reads TGCAGTGCTAGTGGGTTAGCGGGAGTAGCCTACGAGCAGTACTTC. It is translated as CSASGLAGVAYEQYF.

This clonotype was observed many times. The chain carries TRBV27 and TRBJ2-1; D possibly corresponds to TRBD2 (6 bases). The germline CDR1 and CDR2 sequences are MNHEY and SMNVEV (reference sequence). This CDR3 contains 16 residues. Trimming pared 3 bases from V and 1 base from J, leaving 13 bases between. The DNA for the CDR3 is TGTGCCAGCAGTTTGCTCGGGGGACTTTCCTACAATGAGCAGTTCTTC. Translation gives CASSLLGGLSYNEQFF.

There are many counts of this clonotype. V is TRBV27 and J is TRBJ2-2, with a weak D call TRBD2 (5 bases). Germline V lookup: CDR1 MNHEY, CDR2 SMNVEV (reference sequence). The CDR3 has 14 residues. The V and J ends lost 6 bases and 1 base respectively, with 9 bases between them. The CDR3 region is CASRGSQNTGELFF. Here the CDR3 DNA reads TGTGCCAGCAGAGGGAGTCAGAACACCGGGGAGCTGTTTTTT.

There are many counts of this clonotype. CDR3 nucleotides: TGTGCCAGCAGTGAACATTCGGTCGGGGCCGGGGAGCTGTTTTTT. This gives the protein CASSEHSVGAGELFF. V and J are TRBV2 and TRBJ2-2, with D perhaps matching TRBD2 (5 bases). CDR3 length equals 15 residues. With 2 bases removed from V and 6 bases from J, the gap between germline ends came to 13 bases. CDR1 is SNHLY and CDR2 is FYNNEI in the germline V gene.

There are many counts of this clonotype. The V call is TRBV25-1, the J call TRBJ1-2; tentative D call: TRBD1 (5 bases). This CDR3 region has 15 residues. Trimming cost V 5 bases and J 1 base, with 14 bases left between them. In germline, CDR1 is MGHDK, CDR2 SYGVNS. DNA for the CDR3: TGTGCCAGCAGTTGGGGGGGTACACTTAACTATGGCTACACCTTC. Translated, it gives CASSWGGTLNYGYTF.

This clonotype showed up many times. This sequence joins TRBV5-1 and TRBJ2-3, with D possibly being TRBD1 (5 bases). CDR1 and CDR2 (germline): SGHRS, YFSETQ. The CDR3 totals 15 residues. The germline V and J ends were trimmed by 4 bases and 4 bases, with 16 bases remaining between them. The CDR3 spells CASSAHASGPDTQYF. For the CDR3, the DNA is TGCGCCAGCAGCGCACACGCATCAGGGCCAGATACGCAGTATTTT.